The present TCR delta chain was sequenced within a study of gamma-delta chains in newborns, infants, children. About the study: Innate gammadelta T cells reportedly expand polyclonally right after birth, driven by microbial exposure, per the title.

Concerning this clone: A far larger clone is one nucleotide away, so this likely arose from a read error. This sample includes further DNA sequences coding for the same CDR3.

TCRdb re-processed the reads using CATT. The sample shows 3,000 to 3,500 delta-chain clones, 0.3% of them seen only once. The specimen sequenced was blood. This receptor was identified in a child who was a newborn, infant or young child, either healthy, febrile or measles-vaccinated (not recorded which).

The DNA of the CDR3 is TGTGCCTGTGCATCCCTACTGGGGGCCCGAACCAGCTCCTGGGACACCCGACAGATGTTCTTC. It is translated as CACASLLGARTSSWDTRQMFF. The chain is built from TRDV2 and TRDJ3; 8 positions agree with TRDD3. The V gene's germline CDR1 is GEAIGNYY and CDR2 EKD. The CDR3 runs to 21 residues.